These 21 T cell receptor beta chains share one sample of origin, sequenced in a study of shared clonotypes between healthy human individuals (dated by TCRdb to 2018 to 2020). To prepare the library, the immunoSEQ multiplex PCR assay was applied. Drawn from immuneACCESS, this table holds only the in-frame rearrangements with V and J called that TCRdb kept. Clones are partly lost; checked studies trace under half to an unresolved V gene and leave the rest unexplained. Within this sample are some 2,100,000 clones, with more than 90% of them counted one time only. The ten biggest clones cover roughly 0.13% of the sample. Sequences were obtained from naive CD4+ T cells sorted from blood. This specimen's cell subset or site label, per the study, means: CD45RA+ positively selected. The receptors shown here come from a man younger than 30 in good health.

The chain recombines TRBV4-3 with TRBJ2-4, with 7 bases matching TRBD1. J was trimmed by 0 bases and V by 2 bases; bases with no gene match: 4. CDR1 and CDR2 from the germline V gene are LGHNA and YSLEER. There are 16 residues in the CDR3. The CDR3, as DNA: TGCGCCAGCAGCCAAACAGGGGAACTAGCCAAAAACATTCAGTACTTC. Translating gives CASSQTGELAKNIQYF.

For this clone: Other nucleotide sequences from this sample produce the same CDR3. The genes are TRBV6-5 and TRBJ1-2, with 7 bases matching TRBD1. This CDR3 region has 15 residues. Germline V lookup: CDR1 MNHEY, CDR2 SVGAGI. The trim removed 0 bases at V and 0 bases at J, leaving 1 base unmatched. The CDR3 reads CASSYSGTANYGYTF. For the CDR3, the DNA is TGTGCCAGCAGTTACTCGGGGACAGCTAACTATGGCTACACCTTC.

To note about this clone: This CDR3 is missing its conserved last phenylalanine or tryptophan, likely due to a read error. No DNA is shown, since the ends of the CDR3 on it are uncertain; the CDR3 is the one TCRdb lists. The chain links TRBV12-5 to TRBJ2-7; TRBD2 reflects the table's D call only, with no check against the DNA. The germline CDR1 and CDR2 sequences are LGHNT and FRNRAP. The CDR3 spans 11 residues, counting both ends. The CDR3 loop is CASGFPYLYPR.

The rearrangement uses TRBV12-5 and TRBJ2-2; D is undetermined. The V end lost 6 bases, the J end lost 6 bases, and 8 bases lay between the germline ends. The V gene's germline CDR1 is LGHNT and CDR2 FRNRAP. The CDR3 length is 12 residues. CDR3 nucleotide sequence: TGTGCTAGTGGCACCTGGCCCGGGGAGCTGTTTTTT. Its protein product is CASGTWPGELFF.

The V call is TRBV29-1, the J call TRBJ1-2, with 8 bases matching TRBD1. Per the germline V gene, CDR1 is SQVTM and CDR2 is ANQGSEA. Trimming at V came to 5 bases and at J to 4 bases, leaving 9 bases not matched to a gene. The CDR3 has 14 amino acids. The CDR3 loop is CSVLSQGASYGYTF. The CDR3 coding sequence is TGCAGCGTTCTCTCTCAGGGGGCAAGCTATGGCTACACCTTC. Full variable domain (remainder filled in from reference TRBV29-1 and TRBJ1-2): SAVISQKPSRDICQRGTSLTIQCQVDSQVTMMFWYRQQPGQSLTLIATANQGSEATYESGFVIDKFPISRPNLTFSTLTVSNMSPEDSSIYLCSVLSQGASYGYTFGSGTRLTVV.

The gene calls are TRBV27 and TRBJ1-2; the D gene is possibly TRBD1 (5 bases). The CDR3 sequence is 13 residues long. V lost 7 bases to trimming and J lost 7 bases, with 16 bases between them. Germline loops: CDR1 MNHEY, CDR2 SMNVEV (reference sequence). CDR3 nucleotides: TGTGCCAGCAAACCACAAGGGGTTGGTGGCTACACCTTC. Translated, it gives CASKPQGVGGYTF.

The V call is TRBV6-1, the J call TRBJ1-5; unclear D gene. In germline, CDR1 is MNHNS, CDR2 SASEGT. The CDR3 is made up of 13 amino acids. V was cut by 4 bases and J by 7 bases, with 11 bases left in between. CDR3 DNA: TGTGCCAGCAGTGGGAGTCCGGGGCAGCCCCAGCATTTT. Translated, it gives CASSGSPGQPQHF.

This sequence joins TRBV28 and TRBJ2-7; perhaps D is TRBD1 or TRBD2 (5 bases each). This CDR3 spans 15 amino acids. Trimming removed 6 bases at V and 1 base at J, with 16 bases between. The germline V gene encodes CDR1 MDHEN and CDR2 SYDVKM. The CDR3 region has the DNA TGTGCCAGCAGCCCTGGGACGGTAGTTTCCTACGAGCAGTACTTC. Protein product: CASSPGTVVSYEQYF.

V and J are TRBV18 and TRBJ2-7; the D is unclear. Trimming stripped 1 base from V and 2 bases from J, with 9 bases between. The CDR3 contains 14 residues. Germline-derived CDR1 and CDR2 are KGHSH and LQKENI. The CDR3 loop reads CASSPRAYPYEQYF. For the CDR3, the DNA is TGTGCCAGCTCACCACGGGCCTACCCCTACGAGCAGTACTTC. The complete variable domain, with remaining parts taken from reference TRBV18 and TRBJ2-7, reads NAGVMQNPRHLVRRRGQEARLRCSPMKGHSHVYWYRQLPEEGLKFMVYLQKENIIDESGMPKERFSAEFPKEGPSILRIQQVVRGDSAAYFCASSPRAYPYEQYFGPGTRLTVT.

A note on this clone: This sample also contains other DNA sequences that code for the same CDR3. The chain uses TRBV18 and TRBJ1-1; D is unclear. Germline CDR1 KGHSH, CDR2 LQKENI. This CDR3 is built from 14 residues. V lost 0 bases and J 0 bases, leaving 5 bases between the germline ends. CDR3 sequence reads: CASSPPLLNTEAFF. The CDR3 DNA reads TGTGCCAGCTCACCACCGCTCTTGAACACTGAAGCTTTCTTT.

The chain carries TRBV25-1 and TRBJ2-5; 8 bases line up with TRBD1. The CDR3 totals 15 residues. From germline, CDR1 is MGHDK and CDR2 SYGVNS. V dropped 5 bases and J dropped 1; count of bases not matched to a gene: 6. In nucleotides, the CDR3 is TGTGCCAGCAGTTTGGGAGACAGGGGCCAAGAGACCCAGTACTTC. Amino acid sequence: CASSLGDRGQETQYF.

The chain has TRBV5-4 and TRBJ2-3; a possible D gene is TRBD2 (6 bases). V was clipped by 3 bases and J by 2 bases, with 13 bases between them. The germline gives CDR1 SGHNT, CDR2 YYREEE (reference sequence). This CDR3 is 15 amino acids long. The CDR3 DNA sequence: TGTGCCAGCAGCTGGGGACTTCAATCCACAGATACGCAGTATTTT. Translation gives CASSWGLQSTDTQYF.

This clone was counted a single time. The chain uses TRBV27 and TRBJ2-5, with D possibly matching TRBD1 (5 bases). The V end was cut by 8 bases, the J end by 4 bases, with 14 bases between. CDR1 and CDR2 (germline): MNHEY, SMNVEV (reference sequence). The length of the CDR3 is 13 residues. CDR3 region: CASGAAPRETQYF. The CDR3 DNA reads TGTGCCAGCGGGGCGGCCCCCCGAGAGACCCAGTACTTC.

The rearrangement links TRBV30 to TRBJ2-1; weak D call: TRBD2 (5 bases). The germline V and J ends were trimmed by 4 bases and 3 bases, with 13 bases remaining between them. This CDR3 contains 14 residues. Germline CDR1 and CDR2: GTSNPN and SVGIG (reference sequence). The CDR3 nucleotides read TGTGCCTGGAATGCTAAGCGGAGCTACAATGAGCAGTTCTTC. Residues: CAWNAKRSYNEQFF. The whole variable domain, remainder taken from reference TRBV30 and TRBJ2-1, is SQTIHQWPATLVQPVGSPLSLECTVEGTSNPNLYWYRQAAGRGLQLLFYSVGIGQISSEVPQNLSASRPQDRQFILSSKKLLLSDSGFYLCAWNAKRSYNEQFFGPGTRLTVL.

J is TRBJ2-7 and V is TRBV6-5, with D possibly TRBD2 on 5 matching bases. CDR3 length: 15 residues. The germline CDR1 and CDR2 sequences are MNHEY and SVGAGI. Deletions cut 6 bases from V and 5 bases from J, with 20 bases between. The CDR3 sequence is CASRPKRTGGNEQYF. In DNA, the CDR3 is TGTGCCAGCAGACCCAAGCGGACTGGTGGGAACGAGCAGTACTTC.

The V and J genes are TRBV6-1 and TRBJ1-4, with D tentatively TRBD1 (6 bases). V lost 4 bases to trimming and J lost 8 bases, with 17 bases between them. The length of the CDR3 is 15 residues. CDR1 is MNHNS, CDR2 SASEGT, per germline. The CDR3 sequence: CASSAYHGGQEKLFF. The CDR3 DNA follows: TGTGCCAGCAGTGCGTATCACGGGGGCCAAGAAAAACTGTTTTTT.

V and J are TRBV7-8 and TRBJ1-2; D ambiguous. Germline CDR1 and CDR2: SGHVS and FQNEAQ. There are 13 residues in the CDR3. V was clipped by 1 base and J by 5 bases, with 8 bases between them. DNA of the CDR3: TGTGCCAGCAGCTTAGGGCTAGATTATGGCTACACCTTC. It yields the protein CASSLGLDYGYTF. Full variable domain (outside the CDR3, taken from reference TRBV7-8 and TRBJ1-2): GAGVSQSPRYKVAKRGQDVALRCDPISGHVSLFWYQQALGQGPEFLTYFQNEAQLDKSGLPSDRFFAERPEGSVSTLKIQRTQQEDSAVYLCASSLGLDYGYTFGSGTRLTVV.

V usage is TRBV6-7 and J usage is TRBJ2-1; no clear D. TRBV6-7 is classed as an ORF, of uncertain function. The CDR3 contains 15 residues. Trimming removed 9 bases at V and 8 bases at J, with 23 bases between. CDR3 nucleotides: TGTGCCAGAGTATTAAGCCTCAGTTTGTTCTATGAGCAGTTCTTC. This translates into CARVLSLSLFYEQFF.

In DNA form, the CDR3 reads TGCGCCAGCAGACCCTCGGGACAGGGCTATGGCTACACCTTC. The encoded protein is CASRPSGQGYGYTF. The gene calls are TRBV5-1 and TRBJ1-2; TRBD1 matches 9 bases. The length of the CDR3 is 14 residues. Germline loops: CDR1 SGHRS, CDR2 YFSETQ. The V segment lost 5 bases and the J segment 4 bases; nucleotides outside the gene matches: 6.

This sequence joins TRBV19 and TRBJ1-1; unclear D gene. Trimming shortened V by 3 bases and J by 5 bases, and 13 bases separated the two germline ends. The CDR3 length is 14 residues. The germline gives CDR1 LNHDA, CDR2 SQIVND (reference sequence). CDR3 sequence reads: CASSIDRRKTEAFF. The CDR3 nucleotides are TGTGCCAGTAGTATTGACCGAAGGAAAACTGAAGCTTTCTTT.

This clone was detected only a few times. The J gene is TRBJ2-7, the V gene TRBV6-5; tentative D call: TRBD1 (5 bases). CDR1 MNHEY and CDR2 SVGAGI come from the germline V gene. The V end lost 0 bases, the J end lost 0 bases, and 9 bases lay between the germline ends. This CDR3 contains 15 residues. CDR3 amino acids: CASSYSIDSSYEQYF. The CDR3 nucleotides read TGTGCCAGCAGTTACTCGATCGACAGCTCCTACGAGCAGTACTTC.